These T cell receptor beta chains were read from a single sample in a study of blood T cell dynamics during melanoma immunotherapy. The method was immunoSEQ multiplex PCR; TCRdb's version includes in-frame clones alone and lacks a portion of them. The sample consists of 2,500 to 3,000 clones, 70% to 90% of them appearing once. The sequenced sample was blood, obtained from a patient treated with checkpoint blockade. Source of these receptors: a human donor with melanoma. The CDR3 runs from the conserved cysteine through the conserved F or W. D genes are given only for firm matches. Clone size is not always given. Where it is, it says once, few, many or a class for expanded clones.

D gene: TRBD1; J gene: TRBJ2-7; V gene: TRBV6-5; clone size: -; CDR3 protein: CASTGQGTYEQYF; CDR3 DNA: TGTGCCAGCACCGGACAGGGAACCTACGAGCAGTACTTC
D gene: TRBD2; J gene: TRBJ2-1; V gene: TRBV19; clone size: -; CDR3 protein: CASSIGTSGSYNEQFF; CDR3 DNA: TGTGCCAGTAGTATAGGGACTAGCGGGAGCTACAATGAGCAGTTCTTC
D gene: -; J gene: TRBJ2-2; V gene: TRBV28; clone size: -; CDR3 protein: CASSLGGAGGELFF; CDR3 DNA: TGTGCCAGCAGTTTAGGGGGCGCGGGCGGGGAGCTGTTTTTT
D gene: TRBD1; J gene: TRBJ2-5; V gene: TRBV7-2; clone size: -; CDR3 protein: CASSRRQGYPRETQYF; CDR3 DNA: TGTGCCAGCAGCCGTCGACAGGGATATCCGAGGGAGACCCAGTACTTC
D gene: -; J gene: TRBJ2-1; V gene: TRBV13; clone size: once; CDR3 protein: CASSLPGASYNEQFF; CDR3 DNA: TGTGCCAGCAGCTTGCCGGGCGCCTCCTACAATGAGCAGTTCTTC
D gene: -; J gene: TRBJ2-1; V gene: TRBV7-2; clone size: -; CDR3 protein: CASSPGGEQFF; CDR3 DNA: TGTGCCAGCAGCCCCGGGGGTGAGCAGTTCTTC
D gene: TRBD2; J gene: TRBJ2-7; V gene: TRBV5-5; clone size: -; CDR3 protein: CASSEGTTDYEQYF; CDR3 DNA: TGTGCCAGCAGCGAGGGGACTACCGACTACGAGCAGTACTTC
D gene: -; J gene: TRBJ1-1; V gene: TRBV30; clone size: -; CDR3 protein: CAWSPFLSGYNTEAFF; CDR3 DNA: TGTGCCTGGAGTCCTTTTCTGTCAGGGTACAACACTGAAGCTTTCTTT
D gene: -; J gene: TRBJ2-7; V gene: TRBV28; clone size: -; CDR3 protein: CASSLVGNEQYF; CDR3 DNA: TGTGCCAGCAGTTTAGTGGGGAACGAGCAGTACTTC
D gene: TRBD2; J gene: TRBJ2-3; V gene: TRBV5-1; clone size: -; CDR3 protein: CATTGGRAEDTQYF; CDR3 DNA: TGCGCCACTACTGGCGGGAGGGCCGAAGATACGCAGTATTTT
D gene: -; J gene: TRBJ2-5; V gene: TRBV13; clone size: -; CDR3 protein: CASSPRTQETQYF; CDR3 DNA: TGTGCCAGCAGCCCCCGGACTCAAGAGACCCAGTACTTC
D gene: -; J gene: TRBJ1-5; V gene: TRBV28; clone size: -; CDR3 protein: CASSSRAGGNQPQHF; CDR3 DNA: TGTGCCAGCAGTTCCCGCGCGGGGGGCAATCAGCCCCAGCATTTT
D gene: -; J gene: TRBJ2-5; V gene: TRBV7-2; clone size: once; CDR3 protein: CASSFSGGGETQYF; CDR3 DNA: TGTGCCAGCAGCTTTAGCGGAGGGGGGGAGACCCAGTACTTC
D gene: -; J gene: TRBJ2-2; V gene: TRBV6-5; clone size: -; CDR3 protein: CASSPGYAVAGELFF; CDR3 DNA: TGTGCCAGCAGTCCAGGGTATGCCGTCGCCGGGGAGCTGTTTTTT
D gene: -; J gene: TRBJ1-6; V gene: TRBV9; clone size: -; CDR3 protein: CASSRFGTSENSPLHF; CDR3 DNA: TGTGCCAGCAGCCGATTCGGGACTTCAGAGAATTCACCCCTCCACTTT
D gene: TRBD1; J gene: TRBJ1-4; V gene: TRBV5-1; clone size: few; CDR3 protein: CASSTDRASNEKLFF; CDR3 DNA: TGCGCCAGCAGCACTGACAGGGCTTCTAATGAAAAACTGTTTTTT
D gene: -; J gene: TRBJ1-5; V gene: TRBV19; clone size: -; CDR3 protein: CASSGREGNQPQHF; CDR3 DNA: TGTGCCAGTTCGGGGAGGGAAGGTAATCAGCCCCAGCATTTT
D gene: -; J gene: TRBJ1-1; V gene: TRBV6-8; clone size: once; CDR3 protein: CASTPTGLNTEAFF; CDR3 DNA: TGTGCCAGCACCCCAACAGGGCTGAACACTGAAGCTTTCTTT
D gene: -; J gene: TRBJ1-4; V gene: TRBV10-1; clone size: once; CDR3 protein: CASVPGGGSATNEKLFF; CDR3 DNA: TGCGCCAGCGTCCCCGGGGGTGGGAGTGCAACTAATGAAAAACTGTTTTTT
D gene: TRBD2; J gene: TRBJ2-5; V gene: TRBV14; clone size: -; CDR3 protein: CASSQWLTSAQETQYF; CDR3 DNA: TGTGCCAGCAGCCAATGGTTGACTAGCGCACAAGAGACCCAGTACTTC
D gene: -; J gene: TRBJ1-2; V gene: TRBV5-6; clone size: -; CDR3 protein: CASSLKDGRENLYGYTF; CDR3 DNA: TGTGCCAGCAGCTTGAAGGACGGACGGGAGAACCTCTATGGCTACACCTTC
D gene: TRBD1; J gene: TRBJ1-6; V gene: TRBV27; clone size: -; CDR3 protein: CASARWTGGSPLHF; CDR3 DNA: TGTGCCAGCGCACGATGGACAGGGGGTTCACCCCTCCACTTT
D gene: TRBD2; J gene: TRBJ2-7; V gene: TRBV11-2; clone size: -; CDR3 protein: CASSLGLADYEQYF; CDR3 DNA: TGTGCCAGCAGCTTAGGGCTAGCGGACTACGAGCAGTACTTC